Each of the 27 T cell receptor beta chains below was sequenced from the same sample in a study of immune characterization of retroperitoneal liposarcoma. One entry per CDR3 protein results from TCRdb running MiXCR on the PCR reads. This sample carries 8,500 to 14,000 distinct CDR3 sequences, 22% of them seen once, and the ten largest clones take 8.9%. The sequencing input was blood. Receptors were obtained from a female donor with retroperitoneal liposarcoma.

This clonotype was observed many times. In nucleotides, the CDR3 is TGTGCCAGCATGAGGACAGCGATCACAGATACGCAGTATTTT. Amino acids: CASMRTAITDTQYF. The chain links TRBV7-6 to TRBJ2-3; D may be TRBD1 (6 bases). Trimming removed 7 bases from V and 2 bases from J, with 13 bases in between. Looked up from germline, CDR1 is SGHVS and CDR2 is FNYEAQ. This CDR3 spans 14 amino acids.

This clonotype is medium-sized (0.01 to 0.1%). This chain connects TRBV10-2 to TRBJ1-1; no reliable D call. V gave up 0 bases and J gave up 1 base, with 12 bases separating them. CDR1 is WSHSY and CDR2 is SAAADI in the germline V gene. This CDR3 contains 16 residues. The CDR3 bases are TGCGCCAGCAGTGAGTCCCGGCAATCTAGGAACACTGAAGCTTTCTTT. Translation: CASSESRQSRNTEAFF.

This clonotype occurred a few times. The chain is built from TRBV6-6 and TRBJ2-1; D remains unclear. The tail of the sequence fits TRBJ2-7 better, so the J call may be wrong. The CDR3 length is 14 residues. Looked up from germline, CDR1 is MNHNY and CDR2 is SVGAGI (reference sequence). CDR3 protein: CASSYNPLYGEQYF. The CDR3 DNA reads TGTGCCAGCAGTTACAACCCTCTCTACGGGGAGCAGTACTTC.

This clonotype appeared a few times. A read error may account for a junction end that differs from germline. The chain employs TRBV7-6 and TRBJ2-1; 10 nucleotides match TRBD2. The CDR3 covers 15 residues. Germline CDR1 reads SGHVS; CDR2 reads FNYEAQ. CDR3 sequence (DNA): TGTGCTAGCAGCTCTATAGCGGGAGGTACCAATGAGCAGTTCTTC. Protein product: CASSSIAGGTNEQFF.

This clonotype was recorded a few times. The CDR3 DNA reads TGTGCCACCGAATCAACAGGGAGCACAGATACGCAGTATTTT. Translating it yields CATESTGSTDTQYF. The J gene is TRBJ2-3, the V gene TRBV24-1, with D possibly being TRBD1 (6 bases). V was pared by 9 bases and J by 0 bases, with 12 bases between. The CDR3 length is 14 residues. Germline CDR1 and CDR2: KGHDR and SFDVKD.

In the case of this clonotype: No conserved phenylalanine or tryptophan ends this CDR3, so it is likely a read error. The chain carries TRBV10-1 and TRBJ2-7; 9 bases line up with TRBD2. Per germline, CDR1 WNHNN and CDR2 SYGVQD (reference sequence). Unmatched junction bases numbered 6, after V lost 0 bases and J lost 3 bases. CDR3 size: 16 residues. In DNA, the CDR3 is TGCGCCAGCAGTGAGTCCGGGACTAGCTCATACTACGAGCAGTACTTG. Its protein product is CASSESGTSSYYEQYL.

On this clonotype itself: This clone may be a read error of a much larger clone one base away. The chain combines TRBV11-3 with TRBJ2-1, with TRBD1 matching over 8 bases. The CDR3 has 14 residues. Trimming removed 4 bases from V and 13 bases from J; junction bases left unmatched: 12. CDR1 is SGHNT, CDR2 YENEEA, per germline. CDR3 DNA: TGTGCCAGCAGCTCTCCGACAGGGGTGGAGACCCAGTTCTTC. This sequence encodes CASSSPTGVETQFF.

This clonotype was seen a handful of times. V and J are TRBV6-1 and TRBJ2-1; D remains unclear. There are 15 residues in the CDR3. CDR1 and CDR2 (germline): MNHNS, SASEGT. The V and J ends lost 2 bases and 1 base respectively, with 9 bases between them. The CDR3 nucleotides read TGTGCCAGCAGTGAATCGGCTTCTTCCTACAATGAGCAGTTCTTC. Amino acids: CASSESASSYNEQFF.

V is TRBV11-1 and J is TRBJ2-3; 7 bases are a match to TRBD2. The CDR3 runs to 15 residues. Germline V gene data show CDR1 as SGHAT and CDR2 as FQDESV (reference sequence). Trimming cost V 4 bases and J 6 bases; bases outside gene matches: 10. CDR3 sequence (DNA): TGTGCCAGCAGCTCAATACGGGGGGAGGTTGATACGCAGTATTTT. This gives the protein CASSSIRGEVDTQYF. The variable domain in full, completed from reference TRBV11-1 and TRBJ2-3, reads EAEVAQSPRYKITEKSQAVAFWCDPISGHATLYWYRQILGQGPELLVQFQDESVVDDSQLPKDRFSAERLKGVDSTLKIQPAELGDSAMYLCASSSIRGEVDTQYFGPGTRLTVL.

In its sample, this clonotype ranks as large. The chain employs TRBV27 and TRBJ2-1; 8 bases fit TRBD2. Germline V lookup: CDR1 MNHEY, CDR2 SMNVEV (reference sequence). V trimming: 3 bases; J trimming: 4 bases; junction bases outside the gene matches: 5. This CDR3 has 15 amino acids. CDR3 protein: CASSFLAGGYNEQFF. The CDR3 bases are TGTGCCAGCAGTTTTCTCGCGGGAGGTTACAATGAGCAGTTCTTC.

The chain recombines TRBV20-1 with TRBJ2-1; 7 nucleotides line up with TRBD2. The length of the CDR3 is 14 residues. Germline V gives CDR1 DFQATT, CDR2 SNEGSKA (reference sequence). V trimming: 1 base; J trimming: 0 bases; junction bases outside the gene matches: 0. The CDR3 nucleotides are TGCAGTGCTAGAGGGACTAGCTCCTACAATGAGCAGTTCTTC. Amino acids: CSARGTSSYNEQFF.

This clonotype is categorized as medium-sized. The chain couples TRBV11-3 to TRBJ2-1, with 9 positions matching TRBD2. Looked up from germline, CDR1 is SGHNT and CDR2 is YENEEA. This CDR3 comprises 15 residues. V lost 5 bases and J lost 7; bases outside the gene matches: 9. The DNA of the CDR3 is TGTGCCAGCAGCCCACAAGCGGGAGGCGGGAATGAGCAGTTCTTC. This codes for CASSPQAGGGNEQFF.

This clonotype was seen more than once but under ten times. The J gene is TRBJ2-2, the V gene TRBV24-1, with a tentative D call TRBD2 (6 bases). Germline CDR1 and CDR2: KGHDR and SFDVKD. This CDR3 has 18 amino acids. V shed 3 bases and J shed 6 bases, with 22 bases lying between them. CDR3 amino acids: CATSDTRRGKTTPGELFF. Written as DNA, the CDR3 is TGTGCCACCAGTGATACTCGGAGGGGCAAGACCACCCCCGGGGAGCTGTTTTTT.

This clonotype was counted at least ten times. The rearrangement uses TRBV27 and TRBJ2-2, with D possibly being TRBD2 (5 bases). The CDR3 runs 14 residues. Germline CDR1 and CDR2: MNHEY and SMNVEV (reference sequence). Deletions cut 3 bases from V and 5 bases from J, with 10 bases between. CDR3 nucleotide sequence: TGTGCCAGCAGTTTGAGAGGGCCTACCGGGGAGCTGTTTTTT. Protein product: CASSLRGPTGELFF.

The chain carries TRBV6-4 and TRBJ2-3, with 7 bases that match TRBD1. The CDR3 totals 14 residues. CDR1 is MRHNA, CDR2 SNTAGT, per germline. The V and J ends lost 2 bases and 2 bases, in that order; junction bases with no gene match: 1. The CDR3 DNA sequence: TGTGCCAGCAGTGACGGGACAGACACAGATACGCAGTATTTT. Translated: CASSDGTDTDTQYF.

The rearrangement links TRBV24-1 to TRBJ2-3; D not resolved. This CDR3 is built from 13 residues. Germline CDR1 is KGHDR and CDR2 is SFDVKD. V shed 5 bases and J shed 2 bases, with 7 bases lying between them. The CDR3 DNA sequence: TGTGCCACCAGTGCGGTTAACACAGATACGCAGTATTTT. Encoded protein: CATSAVNTDTQYF.

The chain carries TRBV24-1 and TRBJ2-1, with a weak D call TRBD1 (6 bases). The J call may be wrong; the DNA end is better matched by TRBJ2-5. The CDR3 is 13 amino acids. From germline, CDR1 is KGHDR and CDR2 SFDVKD. CDR3 in DNA: TGTGCCACCAGTGTAGGGGGATTCGAGACCCAGTACTTC. Encoded protein: CATSVGGFETQYF.

The table lists this clonotype with a few counts. The genes are TRBV11-2 and TRBJ2-4; D perhaps matches TRBD2 (5 bases). This CDR3 is 14 amino acids long. V dropped 5 bases and J dropped 0 bases, with 8 bases sitting between them. The germline V gene encodes CDR1 SGHAT and CDR2 FQNNGV. The CDR3 DNA reads TGTGCCAGCAGCCGGGAATTAGCCAAAAACATTCAGTACTTC. Protein sequence: CASSRELAKNIQYF.

The V and J genes are TRBV5-1 and TRBJ1-2; D might be TRBD1 (5 bases). From germline, CDR1 is SGHRS and CDR2 YFSETQ. This CDR3 spans 12 amino acids. Trimming stripped 1 base from V and 5 bases from J, with 6 bases between. CDR3: CASSLWGYGYTF. The CDR3 DNA follows: TGCGCCAGCAGCTTGTGGGGGTATGGCTACACCTTC. Full variable domain (rest looked up from reference TRBV5-1 and TRBJ1-2): KAGVTQTPRYLIKTRGQQVTLSCSPISGHRSVSWYQQTPGQGLQFLFEYFSETQRNKGNFPGRFSGRQFSNSRSEMNVSTLELGDSALYLCASSLWGYGYTFGSGTRLTVV.

By its share, this clonotype is large. The gene calls are TRBV6-1 and TRBJ2-1; D is possibly TRBD2 (6 bases). The V end was cut by 7 bases, the J end by 6 bases, with 19 bases between. The CDR3 totals 15 residues. Germline V CDR1 and CDR2: MNHNS, SASEGT. The CDR3 DNA sequence: TGTGCCAGCACTATATCGGGACTCTTCCCCAATGAGCAGTTCTTC. Protein: CASTISGLFPNEQFF.

This clonotype was seen repeatedly, ten times or more. J is TRBJ2-1 and V is TRBV27, with 10 bases lining up with TRBD1. Matching the DNA end better, TRBJ2-7 makes the J call doubtful. Germline V gene lookup returns CDR1 MNHEY and CDR2 SMNVEV (reference sequence). The CDR3 length is 15 residues. The CDR3 reads CASRGLGQGSGEQYF. DNA for the CDR3: TGTGCCAGCAGGGGCCTGGGACAGGGGAGCGGCGAGCAGTACTTC.

This chain uses TRBV7-3 with TRBJ2-1; D tentatively reads TRBD1 or TRBD2 (5 bases each). This CDR3 has 11 residues. V lost 4 bases to trimming and J lost 9 bases, with 7 bases between them. Germline V gene data show CDR1 as SGHTA and CDR2 as FQGTGA. CDR3: CASSSGPEQFF. DNA for the CDR3: TGTGCCAGCAGCTCGGGGCCTGAGCAGTTCTTC.

This clonotype has ten or more counts. The chain couples TRBV6-1 to TRBJ2-4, with 7 nucleotides matching TRBD2. CDR1 is MNHNS and CDR2 is SASEGT in the germline V gene. The CDR3 loop spans 17 amino acids. The V gene end was trimmed by 2 bases and the J gene end by 4 bases; junction bases not matched to a gene: 11. CDR3 nucleotide sequence: TGTGCCAGCAGTGAAAGCCCGCCGGCAGCGGGGAAAAACATTCAGTACTTC. It translates to CASSESPPAAGKNIQYF.

This clonotype ranks as medium-sized. The J gene is TRBJ2-5, the V gene TRBV10-2; 9 bases are shared with TRBD1. Germline-derived CDR1 and CDR2 are WSHSY and SAAADI. The CDR3 sequence is 14 residues long. Germline trimming cut 1 base from V and 5 bases from J; bases unmatched to any gene: 2. The CDR3 sequence is CASSEWTGDETQYF. The CDR3 DNA follows: TGCGCCAGCAGTGAGTGGACAGGGGATGAGACCCAGTACTTC.

This clonotype was detected a few times. The genes are TRBV7-2 and TRBJ2-1; 7 bases line up with TRBD2. V lost 5 bases and J lost 10; bases outside the gene matches: 11. This CDR3 has 14 amino acids. Germline V CDR1 and CDR2: SGHTA, FQGNSA. For the CDR3, the DNA is TGTGCCAGCAGCAGACGCGGGAGTTCCTACGAGCAGTTCTTC. It yields the protein CASSRRGSSYEQFF.

A few counts support this clonotype. This rearrangement joins TRBV24-1 to TRBJ2-1; 9 nucleotides match TRBD1. The DNA matches TRBJ2-7 better at its end, which makes the J call doubtful. This CDR3 spans 16 amino acids. The V gene's germline CDR1 is KGHDR and CDR2 SFDVKD. Here the CDR3 reads CATSDPGTGTYNEQYF. The CDR3 DNA is TGTGCCACCAGTGATCCCGGGACAGGGACCTACAATGAGCAGTACTTC.

This chain connects TRBV6-1 to TRBJ1-1; D may be TRBD1 (6 bases). V was shortened by 5 bases and J by 0 bases, with 25 bases between the two germline ends. Germline V CDR1 and CDR2: MNHNS, SASEGT. CDR3 size: 19 residues. This CDR3 is CASSQLVLTGTPLNTEAFF. The CDR3 region has the DNA TGTGCCAGCAGTCAACTAGTACTAACCGGGACACCTCTGAACACTGAAGCTTTCTTT.